The 8 T cell receptor beta chains presented below share a single source sample, sequenced in a study of T cell changes during pregnancy in multiple sclerosis. Some clones are missing from TCRdb's copy, which holds only in-frame ones; the method was immunoSEQ multiplex PCR. In the table there are over 45,000 clones, almost 95% of which are singletons. The sequenced sample was CD4+ T cells from peripheral blood mononuclear cells, obtained in the second trimester of pregnancy. Receptors were obtained from a female donor in good health, enrolled as a control in a pregnancy study.

A few counts support this clone. This sequence joins TRBV5-4 and TRBJ1-6; tentatively, D is TRBD1 (6 bases). In germline, CDR1 is SGHNT, CDR2 YYREEE (reference sequence). This CDR3 is 16 amino acids long. Trimming removed 5 bases from V and 5 bases from J, with 17 bases in between. CDR3 in DNA: TGTGCCAGCAGGCTCGGGGGAGGGGGTGATAATTCACCCCTCCACTTT. The encoded protein is CASRLGGGGDNSPLHF.

The table lists this clone with a count of one. The rearrangement links TRBV9 to TRBJ2-1, with a weak D call TRBD1 (6 bases). V lost 2 bases, J lost 0 bases, and 12 bases lay in between. Germline CDR1 SGDLS, CDR2 YYNGEE. The CDR3 is 16 residues long. The CDR3 region is CASSVSGHVSYNEQFF. The CDR3 DNA is TGTGCCAGCAGCGTCTCGGGACACGTCTCCTACAATGAGCAGTTCTTC.

Here the CDR3 DNA reads TGTGCCAGCAGTTTTCCAGGGGGCGTGGGGTACTTC. Encoded protein: CASSFPGGVGYF. The chain employs TRBV6-6 and TRBJ2-7, with 8 bases that match TRBD1. Germline V CDR1 and CDR2: MNHNY, SVGAGI (reference sequence). CDR3 size: 12 residues. With 4 bases clipped from V and 12 bases from J, the junction kept 8 bases outside the gene matches.

The J gene is TRBJ1-5, the V gene TRBV27, with D tentatively TRBD1 (5 bases). Trimming stripped 6 bases from V and 6 bases from J, with 12 bases between. The CDR3 consists of 13 residues. The V gene's germline CDR1 is MNHEY and CDR2 SMNVEV (reference sequence). The CDR3 DNA is TGTGCCAGCAGCCAGGGAGGTTCTCAGCCCCAGCATTTT. It codes for CASSQGGSQPQHF.

The rearrangement uses TRBV7-8 and TRBJ1-5; 7 bases are a match to TRBD1. The CDR3 extends over 18 amino acids. The V gene end was trimmed by 4 bases and the J gene end by 0 bases; junction bases not matched to a gene: 12. Germline CDR1 is SGHVS and CDR2 is FQNEAQ. CDR3 nucleotides: TGTGCCAGCAGCTCCCCAGGGGGTCGGGGATATAGCAATCAGCCCCAGCATTTT. Translated, it gives CASSSPGGRGYSNQPQHF.

This chain uses TRBV28 with TRBJ1-1; TRBD1 matches at 9 bases. Unmatched junction bases numbered 10, after V lost 5 bases and J lost 0 bases. Germline-derived CDR1 and CDR2 are MDHEN and SYDVKM. The CDR3 covers 17 residues. This CDR3 reads CASSLTGQGYMNTEAFF. In nucleotides, the CDR3 is TGTGCCAGCAGTCTTACGGGACAGGGATACATGAACACTGAAGCTTTCTTT.

The chain joins TRBV9 to TRBJ2-7; the match to TRBD2 covers 12 bases. The CDR3 consists of 15 residues. Trimming took 4 bases from V and 9 from J; bases not matched to a gene: 11. Germline-derived CDR1 and CDR2 are SGDLS and YYNGEE. CDR3 amino acids: CASSSTTSGSGVQYF. For the CDR3, the DNA is TGTGCCAGCAGCTCAACGACTAGCGGGAGCGGAGTGCAGTACTTC.

The chain has TRBV28 and TRBJ1-2, with D unresolved. V lost 2 bases to trimming and J lost 5 bases, with 12 bases between them. The CDR3 consists of 14 residues. CDR1 MDHEN and CDR2 SYDVKM come from the germline V gene. The CDR3 loop reads CASSLGGSGYGYTF. The DNA for the CDR3 is TGTGCCAGCAGTTTAGGAGGCAGCGGATATGGCTACACCTTC.